The source of this TCR beta chain is a study of T cells expressing NK-cell markers. Study-wide context: Beta-chain profiling covered CD3+CD56+NKG2C+, CD3+CD56+NKG2C- and CD3+CD56-NKG2C+ sorted subsets. One of eight sequenced donors was HCMV-seronegative; the other seven were seropositive.

The CDR3 runs to 16 residues. Germline V lookup: CDR1 KGHDR, CDR2 SFDVKD. Study-level results: Several of the donors also had these clonotypes leading their CD3+CD56-NKG2C+ fraction. Each of 5 to 7 donors carried dominant NKG2C+ clonotypes accounting for about 1.0-7.0% of CD8+ T cells.

TCRdb re-called the 5' RACE reads and gives one entry per CDR3 protein, without DNA. Its table records some 120,000 distinct CDR3 sequences. A note on this clonotype: Its target is unknown.

The receptor's source is a woman aged 18 to 75 in good health. The chain has TRBV24-1 and TRBJ2-1; the D call from TCRdb, TRBD1, cannot be confirmed without DNA. The sequenced sample consisted of blood T cells: a sorted CD56 or NKG2C T cell subset, CD4+ or CD8+ T cells, or bulk PBMC T cells (not recorded which). This chain's CDR3 is CATSPGGTGYLNEQFF.